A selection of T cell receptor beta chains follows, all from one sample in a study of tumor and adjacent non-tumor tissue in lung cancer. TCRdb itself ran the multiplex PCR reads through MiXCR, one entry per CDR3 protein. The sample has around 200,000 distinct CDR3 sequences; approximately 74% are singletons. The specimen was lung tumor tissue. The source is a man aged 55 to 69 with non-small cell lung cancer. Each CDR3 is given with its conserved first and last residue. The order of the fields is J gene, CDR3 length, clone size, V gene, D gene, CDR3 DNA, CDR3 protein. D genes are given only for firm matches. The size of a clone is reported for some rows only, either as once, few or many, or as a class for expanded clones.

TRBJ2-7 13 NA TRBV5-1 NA TGCGCCAGCAGCCAGAGCGGGTCCTACGAGCAGTACTTC CASSQSGSYEQYF
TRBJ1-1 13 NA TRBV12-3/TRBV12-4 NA TGTGCCAGCAGTCGACAGGTTAACACTGAAGCTTTCTTT CASSRQVNTEAFF
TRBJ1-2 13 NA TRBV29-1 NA TGCAGCGTTCGACAGGTGGATAGCTATGGCTACACCTTC CSVRQVDSYGYTF
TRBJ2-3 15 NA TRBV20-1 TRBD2 TGCAGTGTTAGGGGGCGGGGGGGCGGTCCAGATACGCAGTATTTT CSVRGRGGGPDTQYF
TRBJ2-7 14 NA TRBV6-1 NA TGTGTCAGACTTCCAGCTAGGTGCTCCTACGAGCAGTACTTC CVRLPARCSYEQYF
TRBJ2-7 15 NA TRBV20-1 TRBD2 TGCAGTGCTAGAGTCAGCGGGGGGATAACCTACGAGCAGTACTTC CSARVSGGITYEQYF
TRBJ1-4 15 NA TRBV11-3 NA TGTGCCAGTAGCGCCACCAGGACCGAGCATGAAAAACTGTTTTTT CASSATRTEHEKLFF
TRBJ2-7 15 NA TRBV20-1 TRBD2 TGCAGTGCTAGGGGACTAGCGGGAGGGGGAGACGAGCAGTACTTC CSARGLAGGGDEQYF
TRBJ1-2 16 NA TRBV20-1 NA TGCAGTGTTAGGGCGGGACGGACCTTAGGGGGGTATGGCTACACCTTC CSVRAGRTLGGYGYTF
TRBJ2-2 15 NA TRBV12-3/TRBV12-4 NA TGTGCCAGCAGTTTAGACCCTAGGGGCTCCGGGGAGCTGTTTTTT CASSLDPRGSGELFF
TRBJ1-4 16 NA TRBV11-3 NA TGTACCAGCAGAAAAATAGCAGGGATCCCTAATGAAAAACTGTTTTTT CTSRKIAGIPNEKLFF
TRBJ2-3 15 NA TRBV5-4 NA TGTGCCAGTAGCTTGGCCGTGGGGAGCACAGAATCGCAGTATTTT CASSLAVGSTESQYF
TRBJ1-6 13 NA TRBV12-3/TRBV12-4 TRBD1 TGTGCCAGCAGCTGGGGGACAGGGTCACCCCTCCACTTT CASSWGTGSPLHF
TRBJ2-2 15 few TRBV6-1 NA TGTGCCAGCGACCCAGTGGGGGCGGGCACCGGGGAGCTGTTTTTT CASDPVGAGTGELFF
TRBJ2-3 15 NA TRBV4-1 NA TGCGTCAGCAGCCTAGTGGGGGGTCCTAAAGATACGCAGTATTTT CVSSLVGGPKDTQYF
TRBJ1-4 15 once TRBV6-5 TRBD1 TGTGCCAGCCGTTACTCGACAGGGATTAGTGAAAAACTGTTTTTT CASRYSTGISEKLFF
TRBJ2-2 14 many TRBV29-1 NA TGCAGCGTCGGTACGTACAGGAACACCGGGGAGCTGTTTTTT CSVGTYRNTGELFF
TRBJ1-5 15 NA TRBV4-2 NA TGTGCCAGCACCCAAGATCTGGGCAGGAATCAGCCCCAGCATTTT CASTQDLGRNQPQHF
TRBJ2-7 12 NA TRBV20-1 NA TGCAGTGCTAGAGGACAGCTCTACGAGCATTACTTC CSARGQLYEHYF
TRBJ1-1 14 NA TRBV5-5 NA TGTGCCAGCAAAGAGAGGTGGTTGAACATTGAAGCTTTCTTT CASKERWLNIEAFF
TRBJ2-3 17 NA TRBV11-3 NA TGTGCCAGCAGCCTCTCGACTAGCAGGGGAGGTACAGATACGCACTATTTT CASSLSTSRGGTDTHYF
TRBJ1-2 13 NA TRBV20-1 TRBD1 TGCAGTGTCGGACAGGGGCCCTTCTATGGCTACACCTTC CSVGQGPFYGYTF
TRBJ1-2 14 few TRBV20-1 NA TGCAGTACTAGAGGACGCTCCCCTAACTATGGCTACACCTTC CSTRGRSPNYGYTF
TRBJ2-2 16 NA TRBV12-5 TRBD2 TGTGCTAGTGGAGGACTAGAGGGAGGGAACACCGGGGAGCTGTTTTTT CASGGLEGGNTGELFF
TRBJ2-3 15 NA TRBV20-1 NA TGCAGTGCTAGAGTTTCTGGACTCAGCACAGATACGCAGAATTTT CSARVSGLSTDTQNF
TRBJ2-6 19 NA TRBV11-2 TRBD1 TGTGTCAGCAGCTTAGTTCCAAAGGACAGGCCCTCTGGGGCCAGCGCCCTGACATTC CVSSLVPKDRPSGASALTF
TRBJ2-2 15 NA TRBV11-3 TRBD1 TGTGTCAGTAGCCCAAGACAGGGGGTCACCGGGGAGTTGTTTTTT CVSSPRQGVTGELFF
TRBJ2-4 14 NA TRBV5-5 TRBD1 TGTGCCAGCAGCCCGGGACAGGCCCAAAACATTCAGTACTTC CASSPGQAQNIQYF
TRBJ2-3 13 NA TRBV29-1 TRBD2 TGCAGTGCCGAATCTAGCGGTCAGGATACGCAGTATTTT CSAESSGQDTQYF
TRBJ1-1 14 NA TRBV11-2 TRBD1 TGTGCCGGCAGCCCGGGACAGGGGCTGAAAGAAGCTTTCTTT CAGSPGQGLKEAFF
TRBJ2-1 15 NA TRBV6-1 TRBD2 TGTGCCAGCAGAGCAGGGGGACTAGCAGAAAATGAGCAGTTTTTC CASRAGGLAENEQFF
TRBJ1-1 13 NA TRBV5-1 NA TGCACCAGCAGCTTAACCGTGAACACTGAAGCTTTCTTT CTSSLTVNTEAFF
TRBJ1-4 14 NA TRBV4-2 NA TGTGCCAGAGGTACGGGGGGGGTTAATGAAAAACTGTTGTTT CARGTGGVNEKLLF
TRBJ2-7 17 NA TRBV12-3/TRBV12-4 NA TGTGCCAGCAGGGGTAGTTTGGAGGGGGTCCCTTACTGCCAGTGGTACTTC CASRGSLEGVPYCQWYF
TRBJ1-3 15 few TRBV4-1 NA TGCGCCAGCAGCCAACCACAGGTCGCTGGAAACACCATATATTTT CASSQPQVAGNTIYF
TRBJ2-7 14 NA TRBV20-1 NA TGCACTGCTAGAGATCCCAGAAGCTCCTACGAGCAGTACTTC CTARDPRSSYEQYF
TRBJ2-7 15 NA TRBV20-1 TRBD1 TGCAGCGCTAGAGATGTGGGCAGGGGGAGTATCGAGCAGTACTTC CSARDVGRGSIEQYF
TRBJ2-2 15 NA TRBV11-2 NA TGTGCCAGCACCCACCCCGGATCGAACACTGGGGAGCTGTTTTTT CASTHPGSNTGELFF
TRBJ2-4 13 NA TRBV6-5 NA TGTGCCAGCAGTTCAGGGGACTCAAACATTCAGTACTTC CASSSGDSNIQYF
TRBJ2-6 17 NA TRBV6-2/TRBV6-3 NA TGTGCCAGCAGTCGATCAGGCGCGGGGTCTGGGGCCAACGTCCTGACTTTC CASSRSGAGSGANVLTF
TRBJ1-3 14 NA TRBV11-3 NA TGTGCTAACAGGCGGACAATCTCTGGAAACACCATATATTTT CANRRTISGNTIYF
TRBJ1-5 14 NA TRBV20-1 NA TGCAATGCTGAACTAGCGGGGAAGACAGATACGCAGCATTTT CNAELAGKTDTQHF
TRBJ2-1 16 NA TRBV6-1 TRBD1 TGTGCCAGCAGGGCACAGGGGCCGAGCTCCTACAATGAGCAGTTCTTC CASRAQGPSSYNEQFF
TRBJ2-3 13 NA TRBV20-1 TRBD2 TGCGGTGCCTTAGCGGGACCCAAAGATACGCAGTATTTT CGALAGPKDTQYF
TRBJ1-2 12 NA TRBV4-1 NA TGCGCCAGCAAGGGCGGACTCTATGGCTACATCTTT CASKGGLYGYIF
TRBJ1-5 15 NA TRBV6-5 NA TGTACCAATAGTAATACAGGGACGGGCAATCAGCCCCAGCATTTT CTNSNTGTGNQPQHF
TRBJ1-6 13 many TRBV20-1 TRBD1 TGCAGTGCTAGTGGGACAGGGTCCTTGTCCCTCCACTTT CSASGTGSLSLHF
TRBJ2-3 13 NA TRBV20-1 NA TGCAGTGCTCCACGATTAGACGAGGTTACGCAGTATTTT CSAPRLDEVTQYF
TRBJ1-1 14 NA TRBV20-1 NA TGCAGTGCTAGGGCGCGGGCCCCGAACACTGAAGCTTTCTTT CSARARAPNTEAFF
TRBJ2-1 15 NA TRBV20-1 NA TGCGATGCTCGCCAGGGCGTTAGCTCCTACAATGAGCAGTTCTTC CDARQGVSSYNEQFF
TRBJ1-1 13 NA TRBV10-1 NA TGCGCCAGCAGCGTTCAGAGAGGCACTGAAGCTTTCTTT CASSVQRGTEAFF
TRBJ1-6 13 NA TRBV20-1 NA TGCAGTGCTCTACAGGATCACGGGCGCCCCCTCCATTTT CSALQDHGRPLHF
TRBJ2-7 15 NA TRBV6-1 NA TGTGCCAGCATTCCACGACTGGGTATACCCTACGAGCAGTACTTC CASIPRLGIPYEQYF
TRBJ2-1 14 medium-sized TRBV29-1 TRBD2 TGCAGCGGGGTGGAGGCGGGAGACTCGGATGAGCAGTTCTTC CSGVEAGDSDEQFF
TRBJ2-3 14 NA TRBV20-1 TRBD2 TGCAGTGCCTACACAGCGGGGGCCACAGATACGCACTATTTT CSAYTAGATDTHYF
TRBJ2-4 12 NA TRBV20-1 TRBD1 TGCAGTGCAAGAGGACAGGGGAACATTCAGTACTTC CSARGQGNIQYF
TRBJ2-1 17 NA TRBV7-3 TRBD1 TGTGCCAGCAGCTTAAACCCGGGCAGGGGGCCGGGCGATGAGCAGTTCTTC CASSLNPGRGPGDEQFF